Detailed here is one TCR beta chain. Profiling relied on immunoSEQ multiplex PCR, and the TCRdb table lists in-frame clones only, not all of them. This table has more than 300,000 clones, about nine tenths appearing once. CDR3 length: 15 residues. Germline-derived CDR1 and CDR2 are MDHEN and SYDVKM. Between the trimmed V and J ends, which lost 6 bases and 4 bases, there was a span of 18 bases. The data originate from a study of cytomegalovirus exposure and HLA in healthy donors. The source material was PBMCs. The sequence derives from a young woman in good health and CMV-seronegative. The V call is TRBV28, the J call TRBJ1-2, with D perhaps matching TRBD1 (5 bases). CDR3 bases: TGTGCCAGCAGCCCTTATGAAAGGGGATCCTATGGCTACACCTTC. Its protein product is CASSPYERGSYGYTF.